The 3 T cell receptor beta chains below were found in one sample sequenced in a study of human T cells and chemical hapten exposure. TCRdb itself ran the RACE reads through MiXCR, one entry per CDR3 protein. The profile shows fewer than 85,000 distinct CDR3 sequences, around a tenth of them singletons. Stated time point: patch test 2, 6 weeks after DPC sensitization. Treatment noted: therapeutic diphenylcyclopropenone sensitization with weekly scalp DPC. Sequenced here: whole blood, sampled in connection with sensitization to the hapten diphenylcyclopropenone (DPC). These receptors came from a man between 18 and 35 years old with alopecia areata. Some clones in this sample may be carry-over from other donors' samples.

The sample holds a few counts of this clonotype. The V call is TRBV6-2 or TRBV6-3, the J call TRBJ2-2, with 9 positions matching TRBD2. The CDR3 is 15 amino acids. Germline V gene data show CDR1 as MNHEY and CDR2 as SVGEGT. The junction had 6 bases not matched to a gene; V was cut back by 6 bases and J by 4 bases. The CDR3 loop reads CASRTGLASTGELFF. The CDR3 DNA is TGTGCCAGCAGAACGGGACTAGCCTCCACCGGGGAGCTGTTTTTT.

There are a few counts of this clonotype. The rearrangement links TRBV28 to TRBJ1-2; D is ambiguous. The CDR3 extends over 15 amino acids. Germline CDR1 reads MDHEN; CDR2 reads SYDVKM. V gave up 9 bases and J gave up 8 bases, with 25 bases separating them. CDR3: CASIPWQPLMDGYTF. CDR3 nucleotide sequence: TGTGCCAGTATCCCGTGGCAACCCCTTATGGACGGCTACACCTTC.

This clonotype showed up many times. The rearrangement links TRBV29-1 to TRBJ1-2; tentative D call: TRBD1 (6 bases). The germline V gene has CDR1 SQVTM and CDR2 ANQGSEA. CDR3 length: 9 amino acids. The V and J ends lost 2 bases and 11 bases respectively, with 6 bases between them. The CDR3 region is CSVEQGYTF. The CDR3 coding sequence is TGCAGCGTTGAACAGGGGTACACCTTC. Full variable domain (rest looked up from reference TRBV29-1 and TRBJ1-2): SAVISQKPSRDICQRGTSLTIQCQVDSQVTMMFWYRQQPGQSLTLIATANQGSEATYESGFVIDKFPISRPNLTFSTLTVSNMSPEDSSIYLCSVEQGYTFGSGTRLTVV.